This entry features one T cell receptor (beta chain) sequence. Its antigen is undetermined. This specimen belongs to a study of T cell responses to AZD1222 COVID-19 vaccine. General study points: Dominant CD4 TCR responses targeted spike regions 160-218 and 743-854. Most donors were white British and more were female, and clonal diversity was possibly underestimated.

The CDR3 runs 12 residues. The V end lost 7 bases, the J end lost 8 bases, and 14 bases lay between the germline ends. CDR1 MDHEN and CDR2 SYDVKM come from the germline V gene. TCRdb's copy holds only in-frame clones and misses some; the assay was immunoSEQ multiplex PCR. In the table there are some 64,000 clones, roughly 84% of which are singletons. Sequences were derived from peripheral blood, sampled on day 0 of AZD1222 vaccination. The V gene is TRBV28, the J gene TRBJ1-2, with TRBD1 as a possible D gene (6 bases). This TCR came from an adult in good health. The CDR3 coding sequence is TGTGCCAGCAACCTATCAGGGGTAGGCTACACCTTC. Translation: CASNLSGVGYTF.